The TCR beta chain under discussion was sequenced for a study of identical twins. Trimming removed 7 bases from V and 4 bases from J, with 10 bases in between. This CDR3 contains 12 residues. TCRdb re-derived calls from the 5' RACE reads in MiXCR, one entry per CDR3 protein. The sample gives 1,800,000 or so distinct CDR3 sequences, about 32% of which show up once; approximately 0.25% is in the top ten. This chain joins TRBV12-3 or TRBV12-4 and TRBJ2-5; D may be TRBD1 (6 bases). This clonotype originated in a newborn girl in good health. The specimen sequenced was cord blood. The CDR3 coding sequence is TGTGCCAGCAAAACAGGGACAGAGACCCAGTACTTC. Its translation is CASKTGTETQYF.